A single sample is the source of the 6 T cell receptor beta chains below, sequenced in a study of cytomegalovirus exposure and HLA in healthy donors. Researchers ran the PCR with 60 Vbeta and 13 Jbeta primers. Data came from immunoSEQ multiplex PCR; TCRdb stores just in-frame clones and leaves some out. The profile shows 140,000 to 150,000 clones, about 74% of them singletons. Input material: PBMCs. Receptor source: a woman in her 40s in good health and CMV-seronegative.

This clone turned up a few times. The chain joins TRBV5-4 to TRBJ2-7, with TRBD2 matching over 10 bases. There are 14 residues in the CDR3. Looked up from germline, CDR1 is SGHNT and CDR2 is YYREEE (reference sequence). The J segment lost 3 bases and the V segment lost 4 bases, leaving 4 bases of the junction unmatched. CDR3 sequence reads: CASSVSGGDYEQYF. The CDR3 coding sequence is TGTGCCAGCAGCGTCAGCGGGGGGGACTACGAGCAGTACTTC.

V gene TRBV11-2 combines with J gene TRBJ2-1; TRBD2 matches at 8 bases. Germline V gene sequence: CDR1 SGHAT, CDR2 FQNNGV. V shed 6 bases and J 5 bases; nucleotides not matched to a gene: 12. CDR3 size: 16 residues. CDR3 in amino acids: CASRYKGTRKDNEQFF. As DNA, the CDR3 is TGTGCCAGCAGATATAAGGGGACTAGGAAGGACAATGAGCAGTTCTTC.

This clone was found once. The chain has TRBV4-1 and TRBJ2-1; TRBD2 matches at 8 bases. The CDR3 has 15 amino acids. Unmatched junction bases numbered 11, after V lost 6 bases and J lost 7 bases. Germline values: CDR1 MGHRA, CDR2 YSYEKL. The CDR3 nucleotides are TGCGCCAGCAGTCGTCAGCGGGAGAGGGTTAATGAGCAGTTCTTC. Amino acid sequence: CASSRQRERVNEQFF.

This chain joins TRBV6-1 and TRBJ2-1; D remains ambiguous. The germline V gene has CDR1 MNHNS and CDR2 SASEGT. The V end was cut by 2 bases, the J end by 4 bases, with 3 bases between. The CDR3 is 12 residues long. The CDR3 DNA reads as TGTGCCAGCAGTGAACGGTACAATGAGCAGTTCTTC. It specifies CASSERYNEQFF.

The V gene is TRBV5-1, the J gene TRBJ1-6; D gene uncertain. Germline values: CDR1 SGHRS, CDR2 YFSETQ. The CDR3 is 15 amino acids. Trimming removed 1 base at V and 0 bases at J, with 5 bases between. The CDR3 DNA is TGCGCCAGCAGCTTGTACAACTCCTATAATTCACCCCTCCACTTT. Protein: CASSLYNSYNSPLHF.

The rearrangement uses TRBV7-9 and TRBJ2-7, with TRBD2 matching over 9 bases. This CDR3 comprises 11 residues. Germline V lookup: CDR1 SEHNR, CDR2 FQNEAQ (reference sequence). The CDR3 is CASSLMGLAQV. DNA of the CDR3: TGTGCCAGCAGCTTAATGGGACTAGCTCAAGTC.